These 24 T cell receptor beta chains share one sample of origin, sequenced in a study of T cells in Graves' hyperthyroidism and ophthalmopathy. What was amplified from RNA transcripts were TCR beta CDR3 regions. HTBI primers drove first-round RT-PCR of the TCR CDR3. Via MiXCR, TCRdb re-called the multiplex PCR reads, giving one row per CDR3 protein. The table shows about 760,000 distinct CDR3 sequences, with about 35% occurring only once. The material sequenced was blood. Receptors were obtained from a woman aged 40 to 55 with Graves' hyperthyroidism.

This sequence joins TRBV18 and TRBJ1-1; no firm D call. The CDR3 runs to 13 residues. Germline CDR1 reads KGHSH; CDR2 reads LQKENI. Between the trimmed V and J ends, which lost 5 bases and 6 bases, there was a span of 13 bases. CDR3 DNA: TGTGCCAGCTCATCCGGGCTGGAGGCTGAAGCTTTCTTT. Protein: CASSSGLEAEAFF.

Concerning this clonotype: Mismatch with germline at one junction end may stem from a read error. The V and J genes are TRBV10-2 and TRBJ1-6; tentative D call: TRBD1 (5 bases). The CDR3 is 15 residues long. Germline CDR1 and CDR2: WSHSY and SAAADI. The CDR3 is CASRPRGRLNSPLHF. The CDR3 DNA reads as TGTGCCAGCAGACCCCGGGGCCGACTTAATTCACCCCTCCACTTT.

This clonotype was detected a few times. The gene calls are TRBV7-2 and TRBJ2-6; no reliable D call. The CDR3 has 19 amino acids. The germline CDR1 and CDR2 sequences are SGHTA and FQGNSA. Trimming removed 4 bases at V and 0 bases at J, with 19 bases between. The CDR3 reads CASSSHPRRYLSGANVLTF. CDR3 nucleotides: TGTGCCAGCAGCTCACACCCGCGCAGATACCTCTCTGGGGCCAACGTCCTGACTTTC.

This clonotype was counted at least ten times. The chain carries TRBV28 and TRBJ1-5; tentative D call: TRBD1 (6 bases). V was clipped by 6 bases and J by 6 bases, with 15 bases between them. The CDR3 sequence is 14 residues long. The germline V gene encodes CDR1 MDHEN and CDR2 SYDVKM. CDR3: CASRDYRDRQPQHF. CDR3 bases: TGTGCCAGCAGGGACTACAGGGATCGTCAGCCCCAGCATTTT.

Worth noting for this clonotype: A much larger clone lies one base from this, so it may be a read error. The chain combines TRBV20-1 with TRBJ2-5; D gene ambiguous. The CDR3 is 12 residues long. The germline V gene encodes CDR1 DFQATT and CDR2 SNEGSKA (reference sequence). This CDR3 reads CSAGDNTGTQYF. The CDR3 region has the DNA TGCAGTGCTGGAGATAATACGGGGACCCAGTACTTC.

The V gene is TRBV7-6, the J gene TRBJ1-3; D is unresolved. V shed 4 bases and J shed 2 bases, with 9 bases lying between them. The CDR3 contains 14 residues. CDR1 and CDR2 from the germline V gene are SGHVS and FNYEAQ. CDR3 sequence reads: CASSSRTPGNTIYF. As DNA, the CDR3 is TGTGCCAGCAGCTCCAGAACTCCTGGAAACACCATATATTTT.

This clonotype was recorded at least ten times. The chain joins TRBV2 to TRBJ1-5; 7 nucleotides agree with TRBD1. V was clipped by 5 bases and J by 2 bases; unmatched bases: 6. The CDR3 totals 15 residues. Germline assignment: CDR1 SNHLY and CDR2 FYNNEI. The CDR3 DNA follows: TGTGCCAGCAGTCCCCGGACAGGACGCAATCAGCCCCAGCATTTT. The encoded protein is CASSPRTGRNQPQHF.

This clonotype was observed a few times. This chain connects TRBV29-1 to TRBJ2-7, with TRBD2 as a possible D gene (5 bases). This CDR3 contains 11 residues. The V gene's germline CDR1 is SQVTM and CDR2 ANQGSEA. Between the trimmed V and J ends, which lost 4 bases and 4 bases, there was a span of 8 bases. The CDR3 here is CSVGERYEQYF. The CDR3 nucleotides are TGCAGCGTTGGGGAGCGGTACGAGCAGTACTTC.

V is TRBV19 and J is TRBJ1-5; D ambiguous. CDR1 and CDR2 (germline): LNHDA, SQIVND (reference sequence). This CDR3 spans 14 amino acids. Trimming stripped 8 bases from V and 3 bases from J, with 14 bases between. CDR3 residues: CASESGSNNQPQHF. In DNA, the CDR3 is TGTGCCAGTGAGTCGGGATCAAACAATCAGCCCCAGCATTTT.

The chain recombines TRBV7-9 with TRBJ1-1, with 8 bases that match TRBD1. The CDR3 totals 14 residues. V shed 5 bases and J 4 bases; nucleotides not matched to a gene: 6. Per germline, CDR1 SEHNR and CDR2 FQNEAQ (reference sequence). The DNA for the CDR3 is TGTGCCAGCAGCCAAGGACAGGGATCCACTGAAGCTTTCTTT. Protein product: CASSQGQGSTEAFF.

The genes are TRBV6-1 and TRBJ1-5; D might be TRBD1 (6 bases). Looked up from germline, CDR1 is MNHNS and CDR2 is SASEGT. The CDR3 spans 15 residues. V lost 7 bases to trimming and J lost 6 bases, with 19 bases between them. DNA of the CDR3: TGTGCCAGCACCCTAGGGGGAGGGGACGCTCAGCCCCAGCATTTT. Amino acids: CASTLGGGDAQPQHF.

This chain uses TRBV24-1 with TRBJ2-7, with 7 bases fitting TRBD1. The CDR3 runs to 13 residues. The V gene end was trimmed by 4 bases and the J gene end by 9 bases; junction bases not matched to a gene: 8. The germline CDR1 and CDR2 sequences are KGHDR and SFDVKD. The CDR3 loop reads CATSDHRRTGQYF. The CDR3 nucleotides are TGTGCCACCAGTGACCACCGGAGGACAGGGCAGTACTTC.

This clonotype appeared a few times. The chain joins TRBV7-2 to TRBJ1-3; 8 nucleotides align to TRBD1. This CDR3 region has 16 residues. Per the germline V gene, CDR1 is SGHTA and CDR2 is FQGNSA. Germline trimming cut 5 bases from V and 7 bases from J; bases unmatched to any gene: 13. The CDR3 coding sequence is TGTGCCAGCAGCCAGAATGGGGGACAGGTTCGGAACACCATATATTTT. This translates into CASSQNGGQVRNTIYF.

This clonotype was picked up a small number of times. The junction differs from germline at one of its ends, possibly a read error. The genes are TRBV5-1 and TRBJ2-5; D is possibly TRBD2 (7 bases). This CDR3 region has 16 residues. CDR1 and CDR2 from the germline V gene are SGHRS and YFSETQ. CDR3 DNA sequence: TGTGCCAGCAGCGTACTGGAGGGGGGGGTCCAAGAGACCCAGTACTTC. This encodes CASSVLEGGVQETQYF.

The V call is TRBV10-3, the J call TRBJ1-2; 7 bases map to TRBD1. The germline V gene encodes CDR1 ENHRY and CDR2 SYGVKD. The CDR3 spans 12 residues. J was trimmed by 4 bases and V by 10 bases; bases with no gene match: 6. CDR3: CASNPGGYGYTF. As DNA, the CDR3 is TGTGCCAGCAATCCAGGGGGCTATGGCTACACCTTC.

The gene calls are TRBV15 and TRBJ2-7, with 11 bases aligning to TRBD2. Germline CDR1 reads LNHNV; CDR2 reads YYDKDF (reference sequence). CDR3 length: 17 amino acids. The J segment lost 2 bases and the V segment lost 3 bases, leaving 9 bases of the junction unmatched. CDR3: CATSSPIGTSGAYEQYF. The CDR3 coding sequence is TGTGCCACCAGCAGCCCGATAGGGACTAGCGGCGCCTACGAGCAGTACTTC.

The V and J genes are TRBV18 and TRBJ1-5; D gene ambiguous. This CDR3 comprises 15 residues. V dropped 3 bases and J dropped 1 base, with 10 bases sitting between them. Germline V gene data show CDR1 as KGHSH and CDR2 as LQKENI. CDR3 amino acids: CASSPAVGSNQPQHF. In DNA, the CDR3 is TGTGCCAGCTCACCGGCTGTGGGGAGCAATCAGCCCCAGCATTTT.

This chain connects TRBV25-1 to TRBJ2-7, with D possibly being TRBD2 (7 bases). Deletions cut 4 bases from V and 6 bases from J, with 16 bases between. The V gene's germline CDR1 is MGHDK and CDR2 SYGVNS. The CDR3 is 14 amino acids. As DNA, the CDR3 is TGTGCCAGCAGTGCACACCTGGGGGGGCCCGAGCAGTACTTC. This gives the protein CASSAHLGGPEQYF.

The CDR3 nucleotides read TGTGCCAGCACCCGTTTACTAGCGGGAGGAGCCGGGGAGCTGTTTTTT. Residues: CASTRLLAGGAGELFF. The chain carries TRBV12-3 or TRBV12-4 and TRBJ2-2; TRBD2 aligns across 12 bases. The CDR3 sequence is 16 residues long. V was clipped by 7 bases and J by 6 bases; unmatched bases: 9.

The CDR3 sequence: CASSLTLAYEQYF. Here the CDR3 DNA reads TGTGCCAGCAGCCTAACCCTAGCCTACGAGCAGTACTTC. The rearrangement uses TRBV7-6 and TRBJ2-7, with D hard to call. CDR3 length equals 13 residues. In germline, CDR1 is SGHVS, CDR2 FNYEAQ. With 5 bases removed from V and 2 bases from J, the gap between germline ends came to 10 bases.

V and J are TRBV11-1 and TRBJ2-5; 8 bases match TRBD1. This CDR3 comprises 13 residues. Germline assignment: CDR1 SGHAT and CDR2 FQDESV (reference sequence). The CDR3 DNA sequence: TGTGCTAGAGCCGGACAGGGTCAAGAGACCCAGTACTTC. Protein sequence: CARAGQGQETQYF.

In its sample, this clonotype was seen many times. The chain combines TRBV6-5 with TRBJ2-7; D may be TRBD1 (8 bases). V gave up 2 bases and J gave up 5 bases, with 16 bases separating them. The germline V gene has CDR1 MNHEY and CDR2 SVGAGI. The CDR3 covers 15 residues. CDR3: CASSYNRGGSDEQYF. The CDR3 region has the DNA TGTGCCAGCAGTTACAACAGGGGGGGATCGGACGAGCAGTACTTC.

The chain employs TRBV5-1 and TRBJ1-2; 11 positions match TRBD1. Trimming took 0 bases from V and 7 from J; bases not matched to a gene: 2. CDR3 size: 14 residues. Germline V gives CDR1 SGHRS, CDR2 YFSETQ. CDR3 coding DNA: TGCGCCAGCAGCTTGGGCGGGACAGGGGGTGGCTACACCTTC. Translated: CASSLGGTGGGYTF.

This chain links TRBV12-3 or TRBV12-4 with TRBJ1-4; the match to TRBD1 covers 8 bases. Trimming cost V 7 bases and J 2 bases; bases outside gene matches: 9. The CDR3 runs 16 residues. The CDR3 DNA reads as TGTGCCAGCACCTATGTCAGGGGGCCGACTAATGAAAAACTGTTTTTT. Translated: CASTYVRGPTNEKLFF.